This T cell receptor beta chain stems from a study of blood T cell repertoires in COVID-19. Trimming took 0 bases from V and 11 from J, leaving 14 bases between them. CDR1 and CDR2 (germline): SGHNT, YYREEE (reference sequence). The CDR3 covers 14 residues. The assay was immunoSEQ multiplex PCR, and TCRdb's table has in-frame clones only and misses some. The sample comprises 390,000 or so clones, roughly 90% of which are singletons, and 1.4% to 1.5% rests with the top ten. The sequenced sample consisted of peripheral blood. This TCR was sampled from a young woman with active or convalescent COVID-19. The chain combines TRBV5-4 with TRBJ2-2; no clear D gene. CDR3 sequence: CASSLESVAPELFF. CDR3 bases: TGTGCCAGCAGCTTGGAGTCCGTGGCCCCCGAGCTGTTTTTT.